This is a list of T cell receptor beta chains from one sample in a study of blood T cell repertoires in COVID-19. TCRdb keeps only in-frame clones here, not all; method: immunoSEQ multiplex PCR. The top ten clones hold roughly 12% of a sample with 150,000 to 160,000 clones, approximately 83% of them seen once. Sequences were obtained from peripheral blood. Receptors originate from a woman aged 55-70 years with COVID-19, enrolled during active disease. Each CDR3 is given with its conserved first and last residue. The order of the fields is CDR3 DNA, CDR3 protein, J gene, D gene, V gene, clone size. D genes are given only for firm matches. Clone size is stated in some rows and not others, as once, few, many or a class when expanded.

TGTGCCAGCAGTCTAGCGGGAGTGGGCACAGATACGCAGTATTTT	CASSLAGVGTDTQYF	TRBJ2-3	TRBD2	TRBV6-5	.
TGCAGTGCCGCTAGGGGGGAGCAGTTCTTC	CSAARGEQFF	TRBJ2-1	.	TRBV20-1	.
TGTGCCAGCAGCCGGGACCTCTCGGGGGGACAGCCCCAGCATTTT	CASSRDLSGGQPQHF	TRBJ1-5	.	TRBV7-8	.
TGTGCCAGCTCACCGAGACAGGGGAGGGAAGAGCAGTACTTC	CASSPRQGREEQYF	TRBJ2-7	.	TRBV18	.
TGTGCCAGCAGCTTACGGGGGGGGGCTTTGGAAAAACTGTTTTTT	CASSLRGGALEKLFF	TRBJ1-4	.	TRBV6-5	.
TGTGCCAGTAGTTCCTATAGCGGGGGCTCCTACAATGAGCAGTTCTTC	CASSSYSGGSYNEQFF	TRBJ2-1	TRBD2	TRBV19	.
TGTGCCAGCAGCTTTACGGGAAGCTACAATGAGCAGTTCTTC	CASSFTGSYNEQFF	TRBJ2-1	.	TRBV11-3	.
TGTGCCAGCAGCGTAGTCACTACCACTGAAGCTTTCTTT	CASSVVTTTEAFF	TRBJ1-1	.	TRBV9	once
TGCGCCAGCAGCGCGGGACAGGCACCCTCTGGGGCCAACGTCCTGACTTTC	CASSAGQAPSGANVLTF	TRBJ2-6	TRBD1	TRBV5-1	.
TGCGCCAGCAGCCCCCCGGGACAGGACAATCAGCCCCAGCATTTT	CASSPPGQDNQPQHF	TRBJ1-5	TRBD1	TRBV4-1	.
TGCAGTGCTAGTCAACATCGGGGGGTATATAGCAATCAGCCCCAGCATTTT	CSASQHRGVYSNQPQHF	TRBJ1-5	.	TRBV20-1	.
TGCGCCAGCAGCACTTATAGGGGGCGCGGTGAAGCTTTCTTT	CASSTYRGRGEAFF	TRBJ1-1	TRBD1	TRBV5-1	.
TGTGCCAGCAGCTCCAATTCGGGACTCCTAAGCGAGAACACCGGGGAGCTGTTTTTT	CASSSNSGLLSENTGELFF	TRBJ2-2	.	TRBV5-4	.
TGTGCCAGCAGCTTGCTTCAGGGGAGCTACACCTTC	CASSLLQGSYTF	TRBJ1-2	.	TRBV5-4	many
TGTGCCAGCTCACCAGACAGCCACAATCAGCCCCAGCATTTT	CASSPDSHNQPQHF	TRBJ1-5	.	TRBV18	.
TGTGCCAGCAGCGGACAGGGTACAACTTTCTTT	CASSGQGTTFF	TRBJ1-1	TRBD1	TRBV6-5	.
TGTGCCACTCCCAGGGGGCTGGCCGGAAACACCATATATTTT	CATPRGLAGNTIYF	TRBJ1-3	TRBD1	TRBV6-4	.
TGTGCCAGTAGTGCGCAGGGACTCGGAAACACCATATATTTT	CASSAQGLGNTIYF	TRBJ1-3	.	TRBV19	once
TGTGCCAGCAGCACGAGGGGACTAGCGGGAGGTCAGGTGTATGAGCAGTTCTTC	CASSTRGLAGGQVYEQFF	TRBJ2-1	TRBD2	TRBV7-9	.
TGTGCCAGCAGTGACTCTGGTGGAGGCACAGATACGCAGTATTTT	CASSDSGGGTDTQYF	TRBJ2-3	.	TRBV6-4	.
TGTGCCAGCTTCCCGACAATGCAGAAGTTTGGCTACACCTTC	CASFPTMQKFGYTF	TRBJ1-2	.	TRBV18	.
TGTGCCAGCATTGGGACAGGGGGTTTTGAAGCTTTCTTT	CASIGTGGFEAFF	TRBJ1-1	TRBD1	TRBV6-5	.
TGTGCCAGCAGTGAAAGCAGGGTTGAGCAGCCCCAGCATTTT	CASSESRVEQPQHF	TRBJ1-5	.	TRBV25-1	.
TGTGCCAGCAGCTTTAGGGGGCGGCAGGTTACAGATACGCAGTATTTT	CASSFRGRQVTDTQYF	TRBJ2-3	TRBD1	TRBV11-2	.
TGTGCCAGCAGCGTACAGAGTGGGCAGCCGAACACTGAAGCTTTCTTT	CASSVQSGQPNTEAFF	TRBJ1-1	.	TRBV9	.
TGTGCCAGCAGCGCAGAACAGGGAGTTCCCTACAATGAGCAGTTCTTC	CASSAEQGVPYNEQFF	TRBJ2-1	.	TRBV9	.
TGTGCCAGCAGCGGGACAGTGAACACCGGGGAGCTGTTTTTT	CASSGTVNTGELFF	TRBJ2-2	TRBD1	TRBV7-9	.
TGTGCCAGCAGTGAAAGGACAGGGGATGGCTACACCTTC	CASSERTGDGYTF	TRBJ1-2	TRBD1	TRBV6-1	.
TGTGCCAGCAGCCTGGGGACAGCTAACTACAATGAGCAGTTCTTC	CASSLGTANYNEQFF	TRBJ2-1	TRBD1	TRBV7-6	once
TGTGCCAGCAGCTTACGTAGACAGGACCAAGAGACCCAGTACTTC	CASSLRRQDQETQYF	TRBJ2-5	.	TRBV7-8	.
TGTGCCAGCAGCGTTACGGGTGGAAACACCATATATTTT	CASSVTGGNTIYF	TRBJ1-3	.	TRBV9	.
TGTGCCACCTGGAGCGGGGGGCGATCCACGGAGACCCAGTACTTC	CATWSGGRSTETQYF	TRBJ2-5	TRBD2	TRBV15	.
TGTGCCAGCTTGGGAGTCTACAATGAGCAGTTCTTC	CASLGVYNEQFF	TRBJ2-1	.	TRBV6-5	.
TGCAGCGTTGAAGTTCAGGGGGAATACTATGGCTACACCTTC	CSVEVQGEYYGYTF	TRBJ1-2	TRBD1	TRBV29-1	.
TGCGCCAGCAGCCCTGGACAGAATCAGCCCCAGCATTTT	CASSPGQNQPQHF	TRBJ1-5	.	TRBV5-1	.
TGTGCCAGCAGTTCAATCAGGGGATTTGGCTACACCTTC	CASSSIRGFGYTF	TRBJ1-2	.	TRBV6-6	.
TGTGCCTCTCGGGGGACAGGGGACACCGGGGAGCTGTTTTTT	CASRGTGDTGELFF	TRBJ2-2	TRBD1	TRBV10-3	.
TGTGCCAGCATCCCGGGGGGAAGAAACACCATATATTTT	CASIPGGRNTIYF	TRBJ1-3	.	TRBV6-6	.
TGTGCCAGCAGCGGGATGGACGGACTAGCCAAAAACATTCAGTACTTC	CASSGMDGLAKNIQYF	TRBJ2-4	.	TRBV9	few
TGCGCCAGCAGCTTGGCCACAGGGACCTACGAGCAGTACTTC	CASSLATGTYEQYF	TRBJ2-7	.	TRBV5-1	few
TGTGCCAGCAACAGGGGAGGTGGCAATCAGCCCCAGCATTTT	CASNRGGGNQPQHF	TRBJ1-5	TRBD1	TRBV2	.
TGTGCCAGCAGTTCCCCTCAGGAGGGGTATGGCTACACCTTC	CASSSPQEGYGYTF	TRBJ1-2	.	TRBV6-5	.
TGTGCCATCAGTGGACTAGCGGGAGGCACCGGGGAGCTGTTTTTT	CAISGLAGGTGELFF	TRBJ2-2	TRBD2	TRBV10-3	.
TGTGCCAGCAGTGAATATCTGGACAGGGTCAATGGCTACACCTTC	CASSEYLDRVNGYTF	TRBJ1-2	TRBD1	TRBV25-1	.
TGTGCCACCACCGGGGACAGGGGGATCGGCCAGCCCCAGCATTTT	CATTGDRGIGQPQHF	TRBJ1-5	TRBD1	TRBV15	.
TGTGCCAGCAGCCCGGGGGTCCTTAAGAACACTGAAGCTTTCTTT	CASSPGVLKNTEAFF	TRBJ1-1	.	TRBV11-1	once
TGTGCCTGGAGACGGGGGACTGAGATGAACACTGAAGCTTTCTTT	CAWRRGTEMNTEAFF	TRBJ1-1	.	TRBV30	few
TGTGCCAGCAGTCCACGACAGGGGGCGAGCAATCAGCCCCAGCATTTT	CASSPRQGASNQPQHF	TRBJ1-5	TRBD1	TRBV5-5	once
TGTGCCAGCAGCCAGGACCCTATCGGGACAGACTTCTACAATGAGCAGTTCTTC	CASSQDPIGTDFYNEQFF	TRBJ2-1	TRBD1	TRBV3-1/TRBV3-2	.
TGCGCCAGCAGCCTACAGGGCTCAAACTATGGCTACACCTTC	CASSLQGSNYGYTF	TRBJ1-2	.	TRBV4-1	.
TGTGCCAGCAGTTTAGCTCGGGAGCAGTTCTTC	CASSLAREQFF	TRBJ2-1	.	TRBV12-3/TRBV12-4	.